Given below is one TCR beta chain in context. These data are taken from a study of blood T cell repertoires in COVID-19. Measured with immunoSEQ multiplex PCR; TCRdb has only the in-frame clones, and not every one. This sample carries about 270,000 clones, approximately 86% of them seen once, and the ten largest clones take roughly 8.5%. V was cut by 3 bases and J by 0 bases, with 10 bases left in between. CDR1 and CDR2 from the germline V gene are SGHRS and YFSETQ. The CDR3 loop spans 14 amino acids. Sequenced sample: peripheral blood. This sequence originates from a man aged 35 to 55 with active or convalescent COVID-19. J is TRBJ2-7 and V is TRBV5-1; D call uncertain. CDR3: CASSSEPSSYEQYF. CDR3 sequence (DNA): TGCGCCAGCAGCTCGGAACCTAGCTCCTACGAGCAGTACTTC.